Each of the 30 T cell receptor beta chains below was sequenced from the same sample in a study of Graves' ophthalmopathy and Graves' hyperthyroidism. Transcripts of RNA were the source for amplifying TCR beta CDR3 regions. HTBI-primed first-round RT-PCR preceded second-round multiplex PCR. TCRdb recomputed calls from the multiplex PCR reads with MiXCR, one row per CDR3 protein. The sample carries 200,000 to 250,000 distinct CDR3 sequences, around 45% recorded once. What was sequenced was peripheral blood. These TCRs come from an adult man with Graves' ophthalmopathy.

The V and J genes are TRBV5-1 and TRBJ2-2, with a tentative D call TRBD1 (6 bases). V was pared by 6 bases and J by 3 bases, with 12 bases between. Germline V gene sequence: CDR1 SGHRS, CDR2 YFSETQ. The CDR3 covers 14 residues. CDR3 sequence reads: CASTQGLDTGELFF. CDR3 coding DNA: TGCGCCAGCACCCAGGGGCTGGACACCGGGGAGCTGTTTTTT. Full variable domain (outside the CDR3, taken from reference TRBV5-1 and TRBJ2-2): KAGVTQTPRYLIKTRGQQVTLSCSPISGHRSVSWYQQTPGQGLQFLFEYFSETQRNKGNFPGRFSGRQFSNSRSEMNVSTLELGDSALYLCASTQGLDTGELFFGEGSRLTVL.

This clonotype was counted only a few times. The V call is TRBV7-9, the J call TRBJ2-5; unclear D gene. The CDR3 has 14 residues. Trimming removed 6 bases at V and 1 base at J, with 12 bases between. Germline V CDR1 and CDR2: SEHNR, FQNEAQ (reference sequence). This CDR3 is CASSLVKSQETQYF. The CDR3 bases are TGTGCCAGCAGTCTGGTAAAGAGCCAAGAGACCCAGTACTTC.

A word on this clonotype: One end of the junction is discordant with germline, which a read error may explain. The rearrangement uses TRBV6-2 or TRBV6-3 and TRBJ1-3; 7 bases map to TRBD1. The germline CDR1 and CDR2 sequences are MNHEY and SVGEGT. This CDR3 is 15 amino acids long. Here the CDR3 reads CASSEDRRPGNTIHF. CDR3 nucleotides: TGTGCCAGCAGTGAGGACAGGAGGCCTGGAAACACCATACATTTT.

This CDR3 is CASSSYGDTQYF. As DNA, the CDR3 is TGTGCCAGCAGCTCGTATGGAGATACGCAGTATTTT. The V and J genes are TRBV7-9 and TRBJ2-3; no clear D gene. The V end was cut by 4 bases, the J end by 5 bases, with 7 bases between. Germline V gives CDR1 SEHNR, CDR2 FQNEAQ (reference sequence). The CDR3 length is 12 residues.

For this clonotype: A read error may produce the germline difference seen at one junction end. The DNA of the CDR3 is TGCGCCAGCAGCTTGGAAGCAGGGACCTCGGGCGCTGAAGCTTTCTTT. Protein sequence: CASSLEAGTSGAEAFF. The rearrangement uses TRBV9 and TRBJ1-1; a possible D gene is TRBD1 (5 bases). CDR1 SGDLS and CDR2 YYNGEE come from the germline V gene. The CDR3 contains 16 residues.

The genes are TRBV27 and TRBJ2-6; D uncertain. Trimming left V 5 bases short and J 2 bases short, with 13 bases between. The CDR3 runs 16 residues. Germline CDR1 reads MNHEY; CDR2 reads SMNVEV (reference sequence). The CDR3 protein is CASSLRTLPGANVLTF. The DNA of the CDR3 is TGTGCCAGCAGTCTCCGGACGCTTCCTGGGGCCAACGTCCTGACTTTC.

This clonotype occurred a few times. V and J are TRBV15 and TRBJ2-5; tentative D call: TRBD2 (5 bases). The CDR3 has 14 residues. Trimming pared 0 bases from V and 5 bases from J, leaving 10 bases between. Germline-derived CDR1 and CDR2 are LNHNV and YYDKDF (reference sequence). In DNA, the CDR3 is TGTGCCACCAGCAGAGATGGAGGCACTGAGACCCAGTACTTC. As protein: CATSRDGGTETQYF.

As to this clonotype: This may come from a read error, since a much larger clone is one base off. J is TRBJ2-6 and V is TRBV25-1, with unresolved D. The CDR3 has 16 amino acids. Trimming cost V 2 bases and J 2 bases, with 10 bases left between them. Germline CDR1 is MGHDK and CDR2 is SYGVNS. The CDR3 is CASSETTLAGANVLTF. CDR3 bases: TGTGCCAGCAGTGAAACCACCCTGGCTGGGGCCAACGTCCTGACTTTC.

The chain uses TRBV7-9 and TRBJ2-7, with D possibly called TRBD1 or TRBD2 (6 bases each). The CDR3 extends over 12 amino acids. The germline V gene has CDR1 SEHNR and CDR2 FQNEAQ (reference sequence). V gave up 11 bases and J gave up 12 bases, with 23 bases separating them. CDR3 region: CAWSPSGASRYF. The CDR3 DNA reads TGTGCCTGGAGTCCGTCGGGGGCTAGCAGGTACTTC.

The rearrangement uses TRBV9 and TRBJ1-2, with TRBD1 matching over 8 bases. The germline V gene encodes CDR1 SGDLS and CDR2 YYNGEE. V was clipped by 3 bases and J by 4 bases; unmatched bases: 11. The CDR3 sequence is 16 residues long. The CDR3 spells CASSAPGQGAFYGYTF. In DNA form, the CDR3 reads TGTGCCAGCAGCGCCCCAGGGCAGGGGGCCTTCTATGGCTACACCTTC.

The chain links TRBV20-1 to TRBJ2-2; no reliable D call. The CDR3 has 12 amino acids. CDR1 DFQATT and CDR2 SNEGSKA come from the germline V gene (reference sequence). V dropped 4 bases and J dropped 5 bases, with 8 bases sitting between them. CDR3 nucleotide sequence: TGCAGTGCTATCCAGGAGACCGGGGAGCTGTTTTTT. Amino acid sequence: CSAIQETGELFF.

The rearrangement links TRBV5-1 to TRBJ1-5; D is ambiguous. Germline V gene lookup returns CDR1 SGHRS and CDR2 YFSETQ. This CDR3 has 8 amino acids. V lost 5 bases to trimming and J lost 15 bases, with 6 bases between them. The CDR3 loop reads CASRGWHF. The CDR3 nucleotides read TGCGCCAGCAGAGGGTGGCATTTT.

This clonotype was observed a handful of times. This rearrangement joins TRBV7-9 to TRBJ1-1; D unclear. CDR1 is SEHNR and CDR2 is FQNEAQ in the germline V gene (reference sequence). With 1 base removed from V and 6 bases from J, the gap between germline ends came to 12 bases. This CDR3 has 14 amino acids. CDR3 coding DNA: TGTGCCAGCAGCTTAGAGGTATTCGGGGCTGAAGCTTTCTTT. Its protein is CASSLEVFGAEAFF.

The genes are TRBV28 and TRBJ1-4, with 7 bases lining up with TRBD1. There are 14 residues in the CDR3. Germline lookup yields CDR1 MDHEN and CDR2 SYDVKM. Trimming took 6 bases from V and 7 from J; bases not matched to a gene: 8. The CDR3 here is CASSRDRVTEKLFF. The CDR3 nucleotides read TGTGCCAGCAGCCGTGACAGGGTTACTGAAAAACTGTTTTTT.

Concerning this clonotype itself: The junction does not match germline at one end; this may be a read error. CDR3 amino acids: CASSSSHQANQPQHF. For the CDR3, the DNA is TGTGCCAGCAGTTCCTCCCACCAAGCGAATCAGCCCCAGCATTTT. The J gene is TRBJ1-5, the V gene TRBV24-1; D gene ambiguous. CDR1 and CDR2 (germline): KGHDR, SFDVKD. This CDR3 spans 15 amino acids.

This clonotype came up a few times. This rearrangement joins TRBV13 to TRBJ2-5; 8 positions match TRBD2. From germline, CDR1 is PRHDT and CDR2 FYEKMQ (reference sequence). The CDR3 is 13 amino acids. V trimming: 5 bases; J trimming: 5 bases; junction bases outside the gene matches: 4. The DNA for the CDR3 is TGTGCCAGCAGCCAGCGGGGGTGGGAGACCCAGTACTTC. Its protein is CASSQRGWETQYF.

The chain links TRBV7-9 to TRBJ2-5, with 10 bases that match TRBD1. The V and J ends lost 5 bases and 7 bases, in that order; junction bases with no gene match: 7. CDR3 length equals 14 residues. CDR1 is SEHNR and CDR2 is FQNEAQ in the germline V gene (reference sequence). DNA of the CDR3: TGTGCCAGCAGCAGGGGACAGGGGACGGGGACCCAGTACTTC. It translates to CASSRGQGTGTQYF.

This chain connects TRBV24-1 to TRBJ2-7; 14 bases agree with TRBD2. The CDR3 sequence is 15 residues long. V was clipped by 3 bases and J by 7 bases; unmatched bases: 4. CDR1 and CDR2 (germline): KGHDR, SFDVKD. The chain's CDR3 is CATSDPRTSGREQYF. CDR3 coding DNA: TGTGCCACCAGTGATCCGAGGACTAGCGGGAGGGAGCAGTACTTC.

This clonotype was seen a few times. This chain uses TRBV19 with TRBJ1-2; 9 bases line up with TRBD1. This CDR3 is built from 19 residues. V shed 5 bases and J 5 bases; nucleotides not matched to a gene: 21. Germline values: CDR1 LNHDA, CDR2 SQIVND (reference sequence). Here the CDR3 reads CASSLSGTGGPLATYGYTF. The CDR3 nucleotides read TGTGCCAGTAGTCTCTCCGGCACAGGGGGCCCACTGGCAACATATGGCTACACCTTC.

This clonotype occurred many times. One end of the junction does not line up with germline, which may come from a read error. This chain joins TRBV10-2 and TRBJ1-1; tentative D call: TRBD1 (6 bases). The CDR3 loop spans 13 amino acids. Germline V CDR1 and CDR2: WSHSY, SAAADI. The CDR3 protein is CASSWTVNTEAFF. CDR3 DNA: TGTGCCAGCAGTTGGACAGTGAACACTGAAGCTTTCTTT.

The chain has TRBV24-1 and TRBJ2-2; TRBD2 might be the D (6 bases). This CDR3 region has 15 residues. The germline V gene encodes CDR1 KGHDR and CDR2 SFDVKD. Trimming shortened V by 5 bases and J by 3 bases, and 12 bases separated the two germline ends. CDR3 DNA sequence: TGTGCCACCAGTGCCACGACTAGGGACACCGGGGAGCTGTTTTTT. Encoded protein: CATSATTRDTGELFF.

The chain is built from TRBV29-1 and TRBJ2-7, with D possibly TRBD1 on 6 matching bases. CDR3 length: 15 residues. The germline V and J ends were trimmed by 4 bases and 2 bases, with 18 bases remaining between them. The germline gives CDR1 SQVTM, CDR2 ANQGSEA. CDR3 region: CSVVLPGTTTYEQYF. CDR3 coding DNA: TGCAGCGTTGTACTTCCCGGGACAACTACCTACGAGCAGTACTTC.

This chain connects TRBV9 to TRBJ2-2; 7 bases agree with TRBD1. Germline V gene sequence: CDR1 SGDLS, CDR2 YYNGEE. This CDR3 comprises 15 residues. The V and J ends lost 4 bases and 6 bases, in that order; junction bases with no gene match: 9. CDR3 DNA: TGTGCCAGCAGCTTAGGAAGGGGGCTGGCCGGGGAGCTGTTTTTT. Translated, it gives CASSLGRGLAGELFF.

This clonotype was counted only a few times. J is TRBJ2-5 and V is TRBV7-3, with D possibly TRBD2 on 6 matching bases. V was clipped by 8 bases and J by 4 bases, with 14 bases between them. The CDR3 length is 13 residues. Germline V gene data show CDR1 as SGHTA and CDR2 as FQGTGA. CDR3 DNA sequence: TGTGCCAGCCCTAGCGTGGGGGGAGAGACCCAGTACTTC. Protein sequence: CASPSVGGETQYF. The full variable domain, rest sourced from reference TRBV7-3 and TRBJ2-5, is GAGVSQTPSNKVTEKGKYVELRCDPISGHTALYWYRQSLGQGPEFLIYFQGTGAADDSGLPNDRFFAVRPEGSVSTLKIQRTERGDSAVYLCASPSVGGETQYFGPGTRLLVL.

The chain recombines TRBV10-3 with TRBJ1-2; TRBD1 agrees at 7 bases. Germline V lookup: CDR1 ENHRY, CDR2 SYGVKD. The J segment lost 8 bases and the V segment lost 2 bases, leaving 8 bases of the junction unmatched. This CDR3 spans 14 amino acids. CDR3 region: CAISETPTGYGYTF. In DNA, the CDR3 is TGTGCCATCAGTGAGACCCCGACAGGGTACGGCTACACCTTC.

The V gene is TRBV19, the J gene TRBJ1-1, with a possible D match to TRBD1 (6 bases). Trimming took 4 bases from V and 7 from J, leaving 13 bases between them. Per germline, CDR1 LNHDA and CDR2 SQIVND (reference sequence). The CDR3 consists of 13 residues. The CDR3 reads CASSTSGGGEAFF. For the CDR3, the DNA is TGTGCCAGTAGTACCTCCGGGGGCGGTGAAGCTTTCTTT. The whole variable domain, filled in from reference TRBV19 and TRBJ1-1, reads DGGITQSPKYLFRKEGQNVTLSCEQNLNHDAMYWYRQDPGQGLRLIYYSQIVNDFQKGDIAEGYSVSREKKESFPLTVTSAQKNPTAFYLCASSTSGGGEAFFGQGTRLTVV.

As to this clonotype: One end of the junction fails to match germline, which may point to a read error. The V call is TRBV10-3, the J call TRBJ1-5, with a possible D match to TRBD1 (5 bases). The CDR3 has 18 amino acids. CDR1 and CDR2 from the germline V gene are ENHRY and SYGVKD. CDR3 amino acids: CASSYLRSPMWGNQPQHF. DNA for the CDR3: TGTGCCAGCAGTTATCTCAGGTCGCCCATGTGGGGGAATCAGCCCCAGCATTTT.

The chain employs TRBV7-9 and TRBJ1-2; no clear D gene. The ends were cut back, 6 bases at V and 8 bases at J, with 22 bases in the middle. The CDR3 contains 15 residues. Germline CDR1 and CDR2: SEHNR and FQNEAQ (reference sequence). Written as DNA, the CDR3 is TGTGCCAGCAGAAGGACGGACCCTCGGAATAGGGGCTACACCTTC. Translated: CASRRTDPRNRGYTF.

This clonotype was seen a few times. V usage is TRBV20-1 and J usage is TRBJ1-3, with D possibly matching TRBD1 (5 bases). Germline V gene sequence: CDR1 DFQATT, CDR2 SNEGSKA (reference sequence). V was trimmed by 4 bases and J by 2 bases, leaving 18 bases between them. The CDR3 extends over 16 amino acids. The CDR3 sequence: CSAKGTANGPGNTIYF. The CDR3 DNA follows: TGCAGTGCTAAGGGGACCGCGAATGGTCCTGGAAACACCATATATTTT.

This chain uses TRBV4-1 with TRBJ1-3, with 7 bases lining up with TRBD1. The germline V gene encodes CDR1 MGHRA and CDR2 YSYEKL. The CDR3 runs to 15 residues. J lost 8 bases, V lost 3 bases, and 10 bases had no gene match. In DNA form, the CDR3 reads TGCGCCAGCAGCCAGTCGGGACAGCCTGGGGACACCATATATTTT. This gives the protein CASSQSGQPGDTIYF.